This TCR beta chain was found in a study of response to subunit inactivated influenza vaccine. TCRdb called the RT-PCR reads again in MiXCR, with one record for every CDR3 protein. The sample carries about 190,000 distinct CDR3 sequences, about an eighth recorded once. From germline, CDR1 is SSHAT and CDR2 FNYEAQ (reference sequence). CDR3 length: 14 residues. This clonotype has just a few counts. As yet, its antigen is unknown. General observations from the study: The authors proposed limited new T cell recruitment per seasonal influenza vaccination.

The chain links TRBV7-7 to TRBJ2-2; no reliable D call. The TCR comes from a man aged 45-60 years who received an inactivated influenza vaccine. Specimen: CD8+ T cells sorted from PBMCs, collected around 5 days after vaccination. The CDR3 DNA sequence: TGTGCGACGGGTGGGCCCCTTAACACCGGGGAGCTGTTTTTT. Protein product: CATGGPLNTGELFF.